These T cell receptor beta chains were read from a single sample in a study of graft-versus-host responses after intestinal transplantation. For these receptors, no antigen is known. Only in-frame clones appear in the TCRdb table, and some are missing; sequencing was by immunoSEQ multiplex PCR. The sample gives approximately 79,000 clones, roughly four fifths of which show up once; around 0.86% is in the top ten. The sequences come from unstimulated CD4+ T cells sorted from spleen or lymph node cells, collected before intestinal transplant. Receptors were obtained from a human donor who received an intestinal transplant. Both conserved end residues are part of each CDR3. D genes are given only for firm matches. For some rows the clone size is stated as once, few or many, or as a class when expanded; others skip it.

>TRBV27|-|TRBJ2-7|-
CASRETEYSYEQYF
TGTGCCAGCAGGGAGACAGAATACTCCTACGAGCAGTACTTC
>TRBV5-4|TRBD2|TRBJ2-3|-
CASSLRLAGVTDTQYF
TGTGCCAGCAGCCTCCGACTAGCGGGGGTCACAGATACGCAGTATTTT
>TRBV5-6|TRBD1|TRBJ2-7|few
CASSLNRGYEQYF
TGTGCCAGCAGCTTGAACAGGGGCTACGAGCAGTACTTC
>TRBV6-6|-|TRBJ2-3|-
CASSPRDTQYF
TGTGCCAGCAGTCCACGGGATACGCAGTATTTT
>TRBV27|-|TRBJ2-7|once
CASSPQGSYEQYF
TGTGCCAGCTCCCCCCAGGGCTCCTACGAGCAGTACTTC
>TRBV7-2|-|TRBJ1-5|-
CASSLVASNQPQHF
TGTGCCAGCAGCTTAGTTGCGTCAAATCAGCCCCAGCATTTT
>TRBV7-6|TRBD1|TRBJ1-1|-
CASSNAQGDTEAFF
TGTGCCAGCAGCAACGCTCAGGGGGACACTGAAGCTTTCTTT
>TRBV5-1|-|TRBJ2-1|-
CASSFYEQFF
TGCGCCAGCAGCTTCTATGAGCAGTTCTTC
>TRBV5-1|-|TRBJ2-3|once
CASSSGDTDTQYF
TGCGCCAGCAGTTCGGGAGACACAGATACGCAGTATTTT
>TRBV11-1|-|TRBJ2-7|-
CASSGRTGESYEQYF
TGTGCCAGCAGTGGAAGGACGGGAGAAAGCTACGAGCAGTACTTC
>TRBV6-4|TRBD1|TRBJ2-1|-
CASSATPGQGGHEQFF
TGTGCCAGCAGCGCTACTCCGGGACAGGGGGGGCATGAGCAGTTCTTC
>TRBV2|-|TRBJ2-7|-
CASSDLFGQTTYEQYF
TGTGCCAGCAGCGACCTTTTTGGGCAGACTACCTACGAGCAGTACTTC
>TRBV15|TRBD1|TRBJ2-1|-
CATSFSEGTGYYNEQFF
TGTGCCACCAGCTTCTCGGAAGGGACAGGGTATTACAATGAGCAGTTCTTC
>TRBV28|TRBD1|TRBJ2-7|-
CASSPGQGPYEQYF
TGTGCCAGCAGTCCCGGACAGGGCCCCTACGAGCAGTACTTC
>TRBV5-1|-|TRBJ2-5|-
CASSPQGRGQETQYF
TGCGCCAGCAGCCCTCAGGGCCGAGGCCAAGAGACCCAGTACTTC
>TRBV21-1|-|TRBJ2-1|few
CASSKAGVAEYNEQFF
TGTGCCAGCAGCAAAGCGGGAGTAGCGGAGTACAATGAGCAGTTCTTC
>TRBV7-2|-|TRBJ1-5|once
CASSRVASRNQPQHF
TGTGCCAGCAGCCGGGTCGCCAGTCGGAATCAGCCCCAGCATTTT
>TRBV18|-|TRBJ2-3|-
CASSPRLPSTDTQYF
TGTGCCAGCTCACCAAGACTCCCCTCCACAGATACGCAGTATTTT
>TRBV28|TRBD2|TRBJ2-7|-
CASSSLGGVGTYEQYF
TGTGCCAGCAGTTCCCTCGGGGGGGTTGGGACCTACGAGCAGTACTTC
>TRBV2|TRBD2|TRBJ2-1|-
CAIPLGRAGGNEQFF
TGTGCCATTCCTTTGGGGAGGGCCGGGGGGAATGAGCAGTTCTTC
>TRBV5-4|-|TRBJ2-6|few
CASSLGGRSKANVLTF
TGTGCCAGCAGCTTGGGAGGGAGGAGTAAGGCCAACGTCCTGACTTTC
>TRBV2|TRBD1|TRBJ1-2|-
CASRGTGVYGYTF
TGTGCCAGCAGGGGAACAGGGGTGTATGGCTACACCTTC
>TRBV2|-|TRBJ2-1|few
CASSGIAVEQFF
TGTGCCAGCAGTGGAATAGCGGTTGAGCAGTTCTTC
>TRBV5-1|TRBD1|TRBJ2-2|-
CASSLTPQGDTGELFF
TGCGCCAGCAGCTTAACTCCGCAGGGGGACACCGGGGAGCTGTTTTTT
>TRBV28|-|TRBJ2-2|-
CASSLSPGANTGELFF
TGTGCCAGCAGTTTGTCCCCCGGGGCGAACACCGGGGAGCTGTTTTTT
>TRBV4-2|-|TRBJ2-1|-
CASSQESAGEQFF
TGTGCCAGCAGCCAAGAATCTGCGGGGGAGCAGTTCTTC
>TRBV28|TRBD2|TRBJ2-7|-
CASSTTSGPYEQYF
TGTGCCAGCAGTACTACTAGCGGTCCCTACGAGCAGTACTTC
>TRBV6-6|-|TRBJ2-7|-
CASSYSQGPYEQYF
TGTGCCAGCAGTTACTCTCAGGGGCCCTACGAGCAGTACTTC
>TRBV4-1|TRBD2|TRBJ2-5|-
CASSRGLAGRGPKETQYF
TGCGCCAGCAGCCGCGGACTAGCCGGGAGGGGACCTAAAGAGACCCAGTACTTC
>TRBV29-1|-|TRBJ1-5|-
CSVGSGVGNQPQHF
TGCAGCGTTGGTTCAGGGGTTGGGAATCAGCCCCAGCATTTT
>TRBV21-1|-|TRBJ2-6|-
CAIGASLLSGGKGSSGANVLTF
TGTGCCATCGGGGCCAGTCTTTTGAGCGGGGGCAAAGGAAGCTCTGGGGCCAACGTCCTGACTTTC
>TRBV18|-|TRBJ2-2|few
CASSRSSPNTGELFF
TGTGCCAGCTCAAGATCTAGCCCGAACACCGGGGAGCTGTTTTTT
>TRBV6-1|-|TRBJ2-5|-
CASSTGQETQYF
TGTGCCAGCAGCACAGGGCAGGAGACCCAGTACTTC
>TRBV28|-|TRBJ1-1|-
CASSLTTANTEAFF
TGTGCCAGCAGTTTGACAACGGCGAACACTGAAGCTTTCTTT
>TRBV27|TRBD1|TRBJ1-5|-
CASSMTGDQPQHF
TGTGCCAGCAGTATGACAGGGGATCAGCCCCAGCATTTT
>TRBV28|-|TRBJ2-7|-
CASSLVQGKDEQYF
TGTGCCAGCAGTTTAGTGCAGGGTAAGGACGAGCAGTACTTC
>TRBV18|TRBD1|TRBJ1-2|-
CASSPLGQGALDYGYTF
TGTGCCAGCTCACCGCTCGGACAGGGGGCCCTCGACTATGGCTACACCTTC
>TRBV5-6|-|TRBJ1-1|-
CASSLDIGNTEAFF
TGTGCCAGCAGCTTGGACATTGGGAACACTGAAGCTTTCTTT
>TRBV5-6|TRBD2|TRBJ2-1|-
CASSPLAGRYNEQFF
TGTGCCAGCAGCCCGCTAGCGGGACGCTACAATGAGCAGTTCTTC
>TRBV2|-|TRBJ2-2|-
CASSDLGFRTTGELFF
TGTGCCAGCAGTGACCTCGGGTTCCGTACCACCGGGGAGCTGTTTTTT
>TRBV7-3|TRBD2|TRBJ2-3|-
CASSLSSGSGADTQYF
TGTGCCAGCAGCTTAAGTAGCGGGAGTGGGGCAGATACGCAGTATTTT
>TRBV28|TRBD2|TRBJ2-7|-
CASTNSGSPLREQYF
TGTGCCAGCACTAACAGCGGGAGTCCTCTGAGGGAGCAGTACTTC
>TRBV6-5|-|TRBJ2-1|-
CASSSLASYNEQFF
TGTGCCAGCAGCTCCCTAGCGAGCTACAATGAGCAGTTCTTC
>TRBV28|-|TRBJ1-1|-
CASRSGKTEAFF
TGTGCCAGCAGGTCAGGGAAAACTGAAGCTTTCTTT
>TRBV7-9|-|TRBJ2-1|once
CASTFRASGVPDEQFF
TGTGCCAGCACCTTTCGGGCATCCGGGGTCCCCGATGAGCAGTTCTTC
>TRBV7-9|TRBD1|TRBJ2-5|few
CASRQTGVETQYF
TGTGCCAGCAGACAAACAGGGGTAGAGACCCAGTACTTC
>TRBV15|TRBD2|TRBJ2-3|-
CATSRDLAGVPSTDTQYF
TGTGCCACCAGCAGAGATTTGGCGGGGGTCCCATCCACAGATACGCAGTATTTT
>TRBV7-3|TRBD1|TRBJ1-1|-
CASSKGQGTEAFF
TGTGCCAGCAGCAAGGGACAGGGCACTGAAGCTTTCTTT
>TRBV11-2|-|TRBJ2-3|once
CASSLGQPGGDTQYF
TGTGCCAGCAGCTTAGGGCAGCCAGGAGGAGATACGCAGTATTTT
>TRBV30|-|TRBJ2-3|-
CAWSVSRDSKQYF
TGTGCCTGGAGTGTATCGCGGGACAGCAAGCAGTATTTT
>TRBV6-1|-|TRBJ2-2|-
CASSVYRDNTGELFF
TGTGCCAGCAGTGTGTACAGGGATAACACCGGGGAGCTGTTTTTT
>TRBV18|TRBD1|TRBJ2-2|-
CASSLGTGNTGELFF
TGTGCCAGCTCACTCGGGACAGGGAACACCGGGGAGCTGTTTTTT
>TRBV19|-|TRBJ2-6|once
CASSVAVTGANVLTF
TGTGCCAGTAGTGTCGCGGTCACTGGGGCCAACGTCCTGACTTTC
>TRBV5-4|TRBD2|TRBJ2-3|once
CASSLPGGGVVDTQYF
TGTGCCAGCAGCTTGCCGGGCGGGGGGGTCGTAGATACGCAGTATTTT
>TRBV5-6|-|TRBJ2-4|-
CASSLPPLGIQYF
TGTGCCAGCAGCTTGCCACCACTAGGGATTCAGTACTTC
>TRBV5-1|TRBD1|TRBJ2-4|-
CASSGQGEGNIQYF
TGCGCCAGCAGCGGACAGGGGGAAGGGAACATTCAGTACTTC
>TRBV6-5|-|TRBJ1-1|once
CASSKLPEGTEAFF
TGTGCCAGCAGTAAACTCCCGGAGGGCACTGAAGCTTTCTTT
>TRBV5-1|-|TRBJ2-2|-
CASRQDSSNTGELFF
TGCGCCAGCAGGCAGGACTCTTCGAACACCGGGGAGCTGTTTTTT
>TRBV4-1|-|TRBJ2-3|-
CASSQDQPGDGQYF
TGCGCCAGCAGCCAAGACCAGCCCGGAGATGGGCAGTATTTT
>TRBV27|TRBD1|TRBJ1-2|-
CASSTSPWPGGGYTF
TGTGCCAGCAGTACCAGTCCCTGGCCAGGGGGGGGCTACACCTTC